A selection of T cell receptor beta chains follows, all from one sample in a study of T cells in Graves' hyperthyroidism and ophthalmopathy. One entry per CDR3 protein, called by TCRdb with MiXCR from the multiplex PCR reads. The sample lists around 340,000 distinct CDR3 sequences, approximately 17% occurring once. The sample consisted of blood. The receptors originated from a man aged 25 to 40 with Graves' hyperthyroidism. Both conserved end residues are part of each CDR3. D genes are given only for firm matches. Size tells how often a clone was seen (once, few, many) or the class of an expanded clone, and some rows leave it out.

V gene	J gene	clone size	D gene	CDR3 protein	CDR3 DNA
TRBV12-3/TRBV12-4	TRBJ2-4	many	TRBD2	CASSSKPWGLAGRRAKNIQYF	TGTGCCAGCAGTTCCAAGCCCTGGGGACTAGCGGGACGGCGGGCCAAAAACATTCAGTACTTC
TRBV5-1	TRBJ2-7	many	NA	CASSLWGGQDYEQYF	TGCGCCAGCAGCTTGTGGGGGGGACAGGACTACGAGCAGTACTTC
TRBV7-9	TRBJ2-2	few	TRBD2	CASSRRLAGSNTGELFF	TGTGCCAGCAGCCGCAGGCTAGCGGGATCGAACACCGGGGAGCTGTTTTTT
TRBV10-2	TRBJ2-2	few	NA	CASERSGNTGELFF	TGCGCCAGTGAGAGAAGCGGGAACACCGGGGAGCTGTTTTTT
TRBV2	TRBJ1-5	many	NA	CASTREGMSNQPQHF	TGTGCCAGCACCCGCGAGGGCATGAGCAATCAGCCCCAGCATTTT
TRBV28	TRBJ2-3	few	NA	CASSLIQVSGTQYF	TGTGCCAGCAGTCTAATCCAGGTCTCGGGTACGCAGTATTTT
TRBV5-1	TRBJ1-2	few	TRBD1	CASSWDSYGYTF	TGTGCCAGCAGTTGGGACAGCTATGGCTACACCTTC
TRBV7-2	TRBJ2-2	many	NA	CASSLGMAHTGELFF	TGTGCCAGCAGCTTGGGGATGGCCCACACCGGGGAGCTGTTTTTT
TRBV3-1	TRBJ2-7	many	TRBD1	CASSQEGQGGEQYF	TGTGCCAGCAGCCAAGAAGGACAGGGGGGCGAGCAGTACTTC
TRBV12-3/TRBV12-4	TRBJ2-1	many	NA	CASSPDTSFYNEQFF	TGTGCCAGCAGCCCCGACACCTCATTCTACAATGAGCAGTTCTTC
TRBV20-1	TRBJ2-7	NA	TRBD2	CSATGAREGREEQYF	TGCAGTGCTACCGGGGCGCGGGAGGGCCGGGAAGAGCAGTACTTC
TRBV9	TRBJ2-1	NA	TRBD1	CASSVGWGQGVLEFF	TGTGCCAGCAGCGTAGGTTGGGGACAGGGGGTTTTGGAGTTCTTC
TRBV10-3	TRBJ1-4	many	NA	CAISSGRGNEKLFF	TGTGCCATCAGTTCAGGCAGGGGAAATGAAAAACTGTTTTTT
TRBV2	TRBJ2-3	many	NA	CASSEAGPGTDTQYF	TGTGCCAGCAGTGAAGCGGGGCCCGGCACAGATACGCAGTATTTT
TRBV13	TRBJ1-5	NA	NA	CASSQGGLGQPQHF	TGTGCCAGCAGCCAAGGGGGGCTCGGGCAGCCCCAGCATTTT
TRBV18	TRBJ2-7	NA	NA	CASSLGPYGQYF	TGTGCCAGCTCACTCGGGCCCTACGGGCAGTACTTC
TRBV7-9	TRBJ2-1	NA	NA	CASSLAESANDQFF	TGTGCCAGCAGCTTAGCGGAGTCCGCCAATGATCAGTTCTTC
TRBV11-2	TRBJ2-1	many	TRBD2	CASSFSGRAHEQFF	TGTGCCAGCAGCTTCAGCGGGAGGGCCCATGAGCAGTTCTTC
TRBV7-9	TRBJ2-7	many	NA	CASGAEQYF	TGTGCCAGCGGAGCCGAGCAGTACTTC
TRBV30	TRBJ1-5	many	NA	CAWMGPGGGNQPQHF	TGTGCCTGGATGGGCCCCGGGGGGGGCAATCAGCCCCAGCATTTT
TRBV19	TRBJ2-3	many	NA	CASEPVGGMGTDTQYF	TGTGCCAGCGAGCCCGTGGGGGGTATGGGCACAGATACGCAGTATTTT
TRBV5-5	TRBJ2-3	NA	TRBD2	CASLPRVAGPGDTQYF	TGTGCCAGCCTCCCTAGAGTAGCGGGCCCCGGAGATACGCAGTATTTT
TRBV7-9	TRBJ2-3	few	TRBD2	CASSYPPGLAGRWRGDTQYF	TGTGCCAGCAGCTACCCCCCGGGGCTAGCGGGCCGTTGGCGGGGAGATACGCAGTATTTT
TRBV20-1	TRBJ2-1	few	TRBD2	CSARRAGVNNEQFF	TGCAGTGCTAGGAGAGCGGGGGTGAACAATGAGCAGTTCTTC
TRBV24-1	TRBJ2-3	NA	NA	CATSDPLTPSTDTQYF	TGTGCCACCAGTGACCCCCTGACACCAAGCACAGATACGCAGTATTTT